The text below deals with one T cell receptor beta chain. Its antigen remains unidentified. Sequencing was performed with immunoSEQ multiplex PCR; in TCRdb, only in-frame clones are kept and a portion is missing. The data show approximately 1,000,000 clones, more than 75% seen once. The CDR3 sequence is 13 residues long. CDR1 ENHRY and CDR2 SYGVKD come from the germline V gene. V trimming: 5 bases; J trimming: 5 bases; junction bases outside the gene matches: 6. These data come from a study of shared clonotypes between healthy human individuals. Study-wide points: Collection of samples was limited to blood; tissue repertoires likely differ.

The chain joins TRBV10-3 to TRBJ2-7, with TRBD1 matching 7 bases. The sequenced sample was memory CD4+ T cells from PBMCs. Subset of the sample: CD45RA-negative fraction. The source is a man aged 18-30 years in good health. Some clones in this sample may be carry-over from other donors' samples. The CDR3 loop is CAISTRDSHEQYF. The CDR3 coding sequence is TGTGCCATCAGTACCCGGGACAGCCACGAGCAGTACTTC.